This T cell receptor (beta chain) stems from a study of control samples from healthy donors and cancer patients. Some clones are missing from TCRdb's copy, which holds only in-frame ones; the method was immunoSEQ multiplex PCR. The top ten clones hold approximately 5.7% of a sample with around 160,000 clones, 80% to 95% of them seen once. The CDR3 has 18 amino acids. Germline lookup yields CDR1 SGHTA and CDR2 FQGNSA. V was trimmed by 2 bases and J by 3 bases, leaving 19 bases between them. Input material: blood. The receptor comes from a man younger than 30 in good health. The genes are TRBV7-2 and TRBJ2-2; the D call may be TRBD1 or TRBD2 (6 bases each). The DNA of the CDR3 is TGTGCCAGCAGCTTATTTCCCCCACGGGGGCCGGACACCGGGGAGCTGTTTTTT. Protein sequence: CASSLFPPRGPDTGELFF.